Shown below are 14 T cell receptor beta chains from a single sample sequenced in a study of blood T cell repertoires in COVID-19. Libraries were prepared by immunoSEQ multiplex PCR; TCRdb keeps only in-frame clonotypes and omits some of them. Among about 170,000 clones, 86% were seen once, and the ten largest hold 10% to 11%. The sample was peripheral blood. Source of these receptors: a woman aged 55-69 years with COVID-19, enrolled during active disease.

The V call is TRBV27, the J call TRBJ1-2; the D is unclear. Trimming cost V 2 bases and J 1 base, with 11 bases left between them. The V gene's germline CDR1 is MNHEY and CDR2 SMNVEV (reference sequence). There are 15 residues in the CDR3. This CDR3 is CASSLRVAHNYGYTF. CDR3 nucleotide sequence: TGTGCCAGCAGTTTACGGGTAGCCCATAACTATGGCTACACCTTC.

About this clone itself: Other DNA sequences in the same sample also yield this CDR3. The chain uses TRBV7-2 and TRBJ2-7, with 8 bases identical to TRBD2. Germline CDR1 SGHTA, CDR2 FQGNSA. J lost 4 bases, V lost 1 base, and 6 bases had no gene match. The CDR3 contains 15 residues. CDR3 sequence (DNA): TGTGCCAGCAGCTTAGAGGGCGGGAGGTCTTACGAGCAGTACTTC. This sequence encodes CASSLEGGRSYEQYF.

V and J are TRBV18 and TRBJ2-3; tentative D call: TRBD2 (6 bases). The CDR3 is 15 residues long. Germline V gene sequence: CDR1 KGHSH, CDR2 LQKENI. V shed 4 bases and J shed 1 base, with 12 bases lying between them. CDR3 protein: CASSRPEGRTDTQYF. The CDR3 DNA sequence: TGTGCCAGCTCACGACCGGAGGGGCGCACAGATACGCAGTATTTT.

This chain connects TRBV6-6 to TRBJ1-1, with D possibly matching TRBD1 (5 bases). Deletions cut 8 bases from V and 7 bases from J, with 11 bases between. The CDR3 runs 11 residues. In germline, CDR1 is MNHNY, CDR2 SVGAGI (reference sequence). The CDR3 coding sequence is TGTGCCAGCCCTTCGGGGGGTGAAGCTTTCTTT. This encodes CASPSGGEAFF.

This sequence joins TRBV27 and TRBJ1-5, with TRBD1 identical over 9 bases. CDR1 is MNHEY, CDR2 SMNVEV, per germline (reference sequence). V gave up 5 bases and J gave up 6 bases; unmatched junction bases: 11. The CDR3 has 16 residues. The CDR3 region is CASSGGTGQRSQPQHF. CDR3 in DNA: TGTGCCAGCAGTGGGGGGACAGGGCAACGTAGTCAGCCCCAGCATTTT.

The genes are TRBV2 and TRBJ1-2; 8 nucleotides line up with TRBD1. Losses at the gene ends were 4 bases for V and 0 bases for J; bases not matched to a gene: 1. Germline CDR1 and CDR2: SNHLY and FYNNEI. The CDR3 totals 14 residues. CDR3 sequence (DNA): TGTGCCAGCAGTGTGGGACAGGCTAACTATGGCTACACCTTC. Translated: CASSVGQANYGYTF.

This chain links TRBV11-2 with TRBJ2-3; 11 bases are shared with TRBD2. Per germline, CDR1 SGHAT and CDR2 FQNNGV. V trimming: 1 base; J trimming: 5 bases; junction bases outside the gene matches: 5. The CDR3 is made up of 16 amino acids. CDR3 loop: CASSLGTSGGGDTQYF. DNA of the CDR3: TGTGCCAGCAGCTTAGGTACTAGCGGGGGCGGAGATACGCAGTATTTT.

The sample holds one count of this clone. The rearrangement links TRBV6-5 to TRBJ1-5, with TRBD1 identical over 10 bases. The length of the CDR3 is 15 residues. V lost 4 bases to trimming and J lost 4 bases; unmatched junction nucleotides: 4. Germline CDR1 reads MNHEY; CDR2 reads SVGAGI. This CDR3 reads CASSLDRGRNQPQHF. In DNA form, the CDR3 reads TGTGCCAGCAGTTTGGACAGGGGGAGGAATCAGCCCCAGCATTTT.

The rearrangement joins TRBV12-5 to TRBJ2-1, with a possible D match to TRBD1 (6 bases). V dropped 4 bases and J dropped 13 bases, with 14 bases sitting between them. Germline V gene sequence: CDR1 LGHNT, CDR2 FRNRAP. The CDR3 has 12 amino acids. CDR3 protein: CASGYLGAGQFF. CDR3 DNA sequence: TGTGCTAGTGGTTACTTGGGGGCCGGACAGTTCTTC.

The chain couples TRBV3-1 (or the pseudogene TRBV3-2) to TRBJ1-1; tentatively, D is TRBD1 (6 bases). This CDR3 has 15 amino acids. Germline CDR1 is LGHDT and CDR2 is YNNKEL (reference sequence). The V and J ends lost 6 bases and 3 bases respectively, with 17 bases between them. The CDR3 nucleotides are TGTGCCAGCAGACACCTGGGGGGGGCATACACTGAAGCTTTCTTT. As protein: CASRHLGGAYTEAFF.

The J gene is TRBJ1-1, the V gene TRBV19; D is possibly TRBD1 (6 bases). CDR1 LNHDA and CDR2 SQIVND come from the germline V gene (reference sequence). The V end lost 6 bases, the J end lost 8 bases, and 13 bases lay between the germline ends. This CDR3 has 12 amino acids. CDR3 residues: CASSHYREEAFF. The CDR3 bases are TGTGCCAGTAGCCACTACAGGGAAGAAGCTTTCTTT.

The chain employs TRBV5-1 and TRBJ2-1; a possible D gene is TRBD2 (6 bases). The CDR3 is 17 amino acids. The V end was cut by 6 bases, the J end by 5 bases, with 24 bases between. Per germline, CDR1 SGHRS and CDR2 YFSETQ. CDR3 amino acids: CASNYPVAGLPHNEQFF. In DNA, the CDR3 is TGCGCCAGCAACTACCCTGTCGCGGGATTACCACACAATGAGCAGTTCTTC.

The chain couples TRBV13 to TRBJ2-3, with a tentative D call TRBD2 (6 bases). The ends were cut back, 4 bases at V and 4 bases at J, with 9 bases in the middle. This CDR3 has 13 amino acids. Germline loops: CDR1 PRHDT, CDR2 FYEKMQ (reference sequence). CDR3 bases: TGTGCCAGCAGCTCCCGGAGGGCAGATACGCAGTATTTT. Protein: CASSSRRADTQYF.

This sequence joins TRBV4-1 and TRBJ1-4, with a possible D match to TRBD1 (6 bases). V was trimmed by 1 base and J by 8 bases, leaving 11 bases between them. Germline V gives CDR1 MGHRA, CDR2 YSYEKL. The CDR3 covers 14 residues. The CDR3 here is CASSQVIQGEKLFF. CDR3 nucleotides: TGCGCCAGCAGCCAAGTTATCCAGGGGGAAAAACTGTTTTTT.